The 13 T cell receptor beta chains in this list originate from one sample, sequenced in a study of blood T cell repertoires in COVID-19. The table came from immunoSEQ multiplex PCR; TCRdb's copy has only in-frame clones and leaves some out. This table holds fewer than 300,000 clones, 75% to 95% found once. Sequencing used PBMCs or T cells enriched from blood (not recorded which). The receptors derive from a woman in her thirties who had recovered from COVID-19.

The chain recombines TRBV12-5 with TRBJ2-1; 9 bases fit TRBD2. Germline-derived CDR1 and CDR2 are LGHNT and FRNRAP. J lost 2 bases, V lost 3 bases, and 8 bases had no gene match. This CDR3 region has 17 residues. The CDR3 is CASGFWIAGVAYNEQFF. CDR3 DNA: TGTGCTAGTGGTTTCTGGATAGCGGGAGTCGCCTACAATGAGCAGTTCTTC.

Only one count was recorded for this clone. The chain couples TRBV27 to TRBJ2-7; 8 positions match TRBD1. The ends lost 3 bases at V and 3 bases at J; junction bases unmatched: 1. Per germline, CDR1 MNHEY and CDR2 SMNVEV (reference sequence). The CDR3 loop spans 13 amino acids. CDR3 protein: CASSFGQGYEQYF. The CDR3 DNA sequence: TGTGCCAGCAGTTTTGGACAGGGCTACGAGCAGTACTTC.

The V and J genes are TRBV29-1 and TRBJ2-7, with TRBD2 identical over 7 bases. The germline CDR1 and CDR2 sequences are SQVTM and ANQGSEA. This CDR3 region has 12 residues. V dropped 4 bases and J dropped 2; count of bases not matched to a gene: 2. This chain's CDR3 is CSVVGLAYEQYF. In DNA, the CDR3 is TGCAGCGTTGTAGGACTAGCCTACGAGCAGTACTTC.

The count of this clone is one. V gene TRBV29-1 combines with J gene TRBJ2-2, with 9 bases identical to TRBD2. Per germline, CDR1 SQVTM and CDR2 ANQGSEA. The CDR3 is 16 amino acids. V lost 0 bases and J lost 4; bases outside the gene matches: 6. CDR3 loop: CSVEDPASGITGELFF. DNA for the CDR3: TGCAGCGTTGAAGATCCGGCTAGCGGGATCACCGGGGAGCTGTTTTTT.

The rearrangement joins TRBV2 to TRBJ2-2; 8 bases are shared with TRBD2. CDR3 length: 16 residues. Germline assignment: CDR1 SNHLY and CDR2 FYNNEI. After removal of 8 bases from V and 0 bases from J, the junction contained 8 bases not matched to a gene. The DNA of the CDR3 is TGTGCCAGCGCCTACGGGACTAGTGCGAACACCGGGGAGCTGTTTTTT. This encodes CASAYGTSANTGELFF. The full variable domain, in which reference TRBV2 and TRBJ2-2 provide the parts outside the CDR3, is EPEVTQTPSHQVTQMGQEVILRCVPISNHLYFYWYRQILGQKVEFLVSFYNNEISEKSEIFDDQFSVERPDGSNFTLKIRSTKLEDSAMYFCASAYGTSANTGELFFGEGSRLTVL.

The rearrangement joins TRBV9 to TRBJ2-1; 10 nucleotides agree with TRBD1. Trimming removed 4 bases from V and 10 bases from J; junction bases left unmatched: 14. Germline V gene sequence: CDR1 SGDLS, CDR2 YYNGEE. The CDR3 length is 16 residues. CDR3 bases: TGTGCCAGCAGCTCAGAGGGACAGGGGCTTAAAGGAGAGCAGTTCTTC. It specifies CASSSEGQGLKGEQFF.

This rearrangement joins TRBV4-3 to TRBJ2-7; D is possibly TRBD1 (5 bases). V shed 4 bases and J shed 0 bases, with 13 bases lying between them. Germline V gene lookup returns CDR1 LGHNA and CDR2 YSLEER. The CDR3 length is 15 residues. CDR3 in amino acids: CASSLTHRSSYEQYF. The CDR3 nucleotides are TGCGCCAGCAGCCTTACCCACAGGAGCTCCTACGAGCAGTACTTC.

The chain links TRBV6-2 or TRBV6-3 to TRBJ2-7; 11 bases match TRBD2. V was clipped by 4 bases and J by 2 bases; unmatched bases: 7. CDR1 and CDR2 from the germline V gene are MNHEY and SVGEGT. The CDR3 is 16 amino acids. The CDR3 DNA is TGTGCCAGCAGTTTTACTAGCGGGAGCCCTCCCTACGAGCAGTACTTC. This codes for CASSFTSGSPPYEQYF.

This chain joins TRBV7-2 and TRBJ2-7; 10 bases line up with TRBD2. J gave up 1 base and V 5 bases, and 5 bases lay outside the gene matches. CDR3 length equals 15 residues. The V gene's germline CDR1 is SGHTA and CDR2 FQGNSA. In DNA, the CDR3 is TGTGCCAGCAGCACGCAACTAGCGGGGTCCTACGAGCAGTACTTC. Residues: CASSTQLAGSYEQYF.

The genes are TRBV28 and TRBJ2-7; TRBD1 matches at 9 bases. Germline assignment: CDR1 MDHEN and CDR2 SYDVKM. J was trimmed by 9 bases and V by 4 bases; bases with no gene match: 10. This CDR3 comprises 14 residues. CDR3 bases: TGTGCCAGCAGTTCGGGACAGGGCTCCGGTTCGCAGTACTTC. Its translation: CASSSGQGSGSQYF. The variable domain in full, completed from reference TRBV28 and TRBJ2-7, reads DVKVTQSSRYLVKRTGEKVFLECVQDMDHENMFWYRQDPGLGLRLIYFSYDVKMKEKGDIPEGYSVSREKKERFSLILESASTNQTSMYLCASSSGQGSGSQYFGPGTRLTVT.

The chain joins TRBV21-1 to TRBJ2-6; the table's D gene call, TRBD1, was not cross checked with the DNA. TRBV21-1 is a documented pseudogene. This CDR3 comprises 19 residues. The CDR3 DNA is TGTGCCAGCAGCAAAGCAGTAACAGGGGGCGCGACCGGGGCCAACGTCCTGACTTTC. Its translation: CASSKAVTGGATGANVLTF.

This clone appeared a few times. The chain links TRBV7-2 to TRBJ2-3, with D unresolved. V was clipped by 5 bases and J by 0 bases, with 9 bases between them. Per germline, CDR1 SGHTA and CDR2 FQGNSA. The CDR3 is 14 residues long. This CDR3 is CASSPTTSTDTQYF. In DNA, the CDR3 is TGTGCCAGCAGCCCGACGACTAGCACAGATACGCAGTATTTT.

The sample holds one count of this clone. The chain uses TRBV24-1 and TRBJ1-6; possible D gene TRBD1, 6 bases. V was cut by 4 bases and J by 0 bases, with 18 bases left in between. The CDR3 contains 19 residues. Germline V gene sequence: CDR1 KGHDR, CDR2 SFDVKD. CDR3 region: CATSDPLQDRSSYNSPLHF. The CDR3 nucleotides read TGTGCCACCAGTGACCCGCTTCAAGACAGGAGCTCCTATAATTCACCCCTCCACTTT.